This T cell receptor (beta chain) was observed in a study of Ad26.COV2.S vaccination and SARS-CoV-2 variants. At the level of the study: Donor joined the COV1001 Ad26.COV2.S trial arm.

Treatment denoted: some 20 received Ad26.COV2.S at low or high dose, single or two shots; about 5 received placebo; per-sample allocation not given. Collection of the samples took place on day 63 after the first injection of vaccine or placebo. The study used a vaccine consisting of an Ad26 vector that expressed Wuhan-strain SARS-CoV-2 spike. Generated by immunoSEQ multiplex PCR, the TCRdb table keeps only in-frame clones and is missing some. The sample lists 250,000 to 300,000 clones; roughly 86% were seen once. This sequence was found in a person between 18 and 65 years old who received the Ad26.COV2.S COVID-19 vaccine or a placebo. The material was peripheral blood, obtained in a trial of Ad26.COV2.S vaccine versus placebo.

The CDR3 is CASSLTFGANYGYTF. The CDR3 DNA follows: TGCGCCAGCAGTTTGACCTTTGGCGCCAACTATGGCTACACCTTC. The chain is built from TRBV5-1 and TRBJ1-2; D not resolved. CDR1 is SGHRS, CDR2 YFSETQ, per germline. V shed 5 bases and J shed 2 bases, with 16 bases lying between them. The CDR3 is 15 residues long.